The clone carrying this T cell receptor beta chain was counted once. Per germline, CDR1 SNHLY and CDR2 FYNNEI. The ends lost 1 base at V and 5 bases at J; junction bases unmatched: 8. The CDR3 runs to 18 residues. Those who participated ranged in age from 18 to 89 years and resided in 20 to 25 US areas. This entry is derived from a study of blood T cell repertoires in COVID-19. Whole-study context: Some COVID-19 samples were acute and others convalescent; all came from the United States, Italy and Spain.

Here immunoSEQ multiplex PCR was the method, and the copy in TCRdb shows in-frame clones only, minus some. The sample includes 450,000 to 600,000 clones, around 90% of them seen just once. Sequenced material: PBMCs or T cells enriched from blood (not recorded which). The clonotype originates from a woman younger than 35 who had recovered from COVID-19. The chain combines TRBV2 with TRBJ2-2, with TRBD2 identical over 12 bases. The DNA of the CDR3 is TGTGCCAGCAGTGAAGGACTAGCGGGGGCCCTGAGGACCGGGGAGCTGTTTTTT. The encoded protein is CASSEGLAGALRTGELFF.